The 25 T cell receptor beta chains below all came from one sample that was sequenced in a study of blood T cell repertoires in COVID-19. Here immunoSEQ multiplex PCR was the method, and the copy in TCRdb shows in-frame clones only, minus some. This sample has 380,000 or so clones; roughly 88% occur once, and the top ten carry about 2.1%. Sequenced sample: PBMCs or T cells enriched from blood (not recorded which). Every receptor here comes from a woman in her thirties or forties with acute COVID-19.

V usage is TRBV12-3 or TRBV12-4 and J usage is TRBJ1-1; D not resolved. Trimming removed 7 bases at V and 4 bases at J, with 13 bases between. The CDR3 length is 13 residues. Written as DNA, the CDR3 is TGTGCCAGCACCAAGGGAGGGAGCACTGAAGCTTTCTTT. This encodes CASTKGGSTEAFF.

This clone was observed once. The chain recombines TRBV29-1 with TRBJ2-7, with TRBD1 matching over 11 bases. The CDR3 has 13 amino acids. V lost 1 base and J lost 5; bases outside the gene matches: 1. Germline V gene data show CDR1 as SQVTM and CDR2 as ANQGSEA. The CDR3 protein is CSVEGTGGDEQYF. The CDR3 region has the DNA TGCAGCGTTGAAGGGACAGGGGGCGACGAGCAGTACTTC.

The genes are TRBV29-1 and TRBJ2-3; 10 bases line up with TRBD2. Germline values: CDR1 SQVTM, CDR2 ANQGSEA. The J segment lost 0 bases and the V segment lost 3 bases, leaving 3 bases of the junction unmatched. The CDR3 has 15 residues. CDR3 sequence (DNA): TGCAGCGTTGACCTAGCGGGGGAGAGCACAGATACGCAGTATTTT. It specifies CSVDLAGESTDTQYF.

This chain uses TRBV11-2 with TRBJ1-1; the match to TRBD1 covers 7 bases. Germline-derived CDR1 and CDR2 are SGHAT and FQNNGV. CDR3 length: 15 amino acids. V shed 5 bases and J 4 bases; nucleotides not matched to a gene: 10. CDR3 nucleotide sequence: TGTGCCAGCAGCCCTAGCTGGGCAGGGGGCACTGAAGCTTTCTTT. Its protein is CASSPSWAGGTEAFF. Using reference TRBV11-2 and TRBJ1-1 for the parts outside the CDR3, the full variable domain is EAGVAQSPRYKIIEKRQSVAFWCNPISGHATLYWYQQILGQGPKLLIQFQNNGVVDDSQLPKDRFSAERLKGVDSTLKIQPAKLEDSAVYLCASSPSWAGGTEAFFGQGTRLTVV.

J is TRBJ1-3 and V is TRBV7-9, with D possibly matching TRBD1 (6 bases). There are 18 residues in the CDR3. Germline assignment: CDR1 SEHNR and CDR2 FQNEAQ (reference sequence). V gave up 5 bases and J gave up 4 bases, with 24 bases separating them. The CDR3 DNA reads as TGTGCCAGCAGCCAGGGACACCTCTGGAAACCCTTCGGAAACACCATATATTTT. This gives the protein CASSQGHLWKPFGNTIYF.

This chain joins TRBV19 and TRBJ1-1, with D unresolved. Germline-derived CDR1 and CDR2 are LNHDA and SQIVND (reference sequence). Trimming shortened V by 10 bases and J by 0 bases, and 24 bases separated the two germline ends. The CDR3 totals 17 residues. CDR3 sequence (DNA): TGTGCCACTTCCCGGGGAGGGTTTCCGCCTATGAACACTGAAGCTTTCTTT. Encoded protein: CATSRGGFPPMNTEAFF.

This clone was seen only once. This chain uses TRBV2 with TRBJ2-7, with 13 bases matching TRBD2. J gave up 3 bases and V 4 bases, and 6 bases lay outside the gene matches. Germline loops: CDR1 SNHLY, CDR2 FYNNEI. The CDR3 totals 16 residues. The CDR3 is CASSGTSGGQVYEQYF. The CDR3 DNA follows: TGTGCCAGCAGTGGGACTAGCGGGGGCCAGGTCTACGAGCAGTACTTC.

The chain employs TRBV3-1 (or the pseudogene TRBV3-2) and TRBJ2-7; D is perhaps TRBD2 (7 bases). The V gene lost 4 bases and the J gene lost 2 bases, with 12 bases spanning the gap. The CDR3 loop spans 14 amino acids. Germline-derived CDR1 and CDR2 are LGHDT and YNNKEL (reference sequence). CDR3 DNA: TGTGCCAGCAGCCCGATGGGGGGGCCCTACGAGCAGTACTTC. It translates to CASSPMGGPYEQYF.

CDR3 in amino acids: CATSDLAQGAEAFF. The CDR3 DNA is TGTGCCACCAGTGATTTGGCCCAGGGCGCTGAAGCTTTCTTT. The genes are TRBV24-1 and TRBJ1-1; D is possibly TRBD1 (5 bases). With 0 bases removed from V and 6 bases from J, the gap between germline ends came to 10 bases. The CDR3 totals 14 residues. Germline CDR1 is KGHDR and CDR2 is SFDVKD.

The CDR3 DNA reads as TGCGCCAGCAGCTCCCCGCCTCCGGCGGGACGGGGGTCGAAAGATACGCAGTATTTT. Its protein is CASSSPPPAGRGSKDTQYF. The chain couples TRBV5-1 to TRBJ2-3; a weak D match, TRBD2 (6 bases). The CDR3 runs to 19 residues. Looked up from germline, CDR1 is SGHRS and CDR2 is YFSETQ. Deletions cut 3 bases from V and 5 bases from J, with 28 bases between.

V gene TRBV6-5 combines with J gene TRBJ2-7, with TRBD2 as a possible D gene (6 bases). CDR1 is MNHEY and CDR2 is SVGAGI in the germline V gene. The CDR3 is 13 amino acids. Trimming removed 6 bases from V and 2 bases from J, with 11 bases in between. CDR3 in amino acids: CASRGDSPYEQYF. The CDR3 DNA reads as TGTGCCAGCAGGGGGGACTCTCCCTACGAGCAGTACTTC.

The genes are TRBV19 and TRBJ2-7; 8 nucleotides agree with TRBD1. J was trimmed by 3 bases and V by 5 bases; bases with no gene match: 3. Germline loops: CDR1 LNHDA, CDR2 SQIVND (reference sequence). The CDR3 is 13 residues long. The chain's CDR3 is CASSPGTGYEQYF. In DNA, the CDR3 is TGTGCCAGTAGTCCGGGGACAGGCTACGAGCAGTACTTC. Complete variable domain (other parts from reference TRBV19 and TRBJ2-7): DGGITQSPKYLFRKEGQNVTLSCEQNLNHDAMYWYRQDPGQGLRLIYYSQIVNDFQKGDIAEGYSVSREKKESFPLTVTSAQKNPTAFYLCASSPGTGYEQYFGPGTRLTVT.

This chain connects TRBV9 to TRBJ1-2, with D maybe TRBD1 (6 bases). V lost 3 bases, J lost 3 bases, and 15 bases lay in between. Germline-derived CDR1 and CDR2 are SGDLS and YYNGEE. The CDR3 extends over 15 amino acids. The CDR3 DNA reads TGTGCCAGCAGCGCGACCTGGACAGTACACTATGGCTACACCTTC. Translated: CASSATWTVHYGYTF.

On this clone itself: This sample includes further DNA sequences coding for the same CDR3. The chain carries TRBV9 and TRBJ2-7; a weak D match, TRBD2 (6 bases). V lost 2 bases, J lost 3 bases, and 12 bases lay in between. From germline, CDR1 is SGDLS and CDR2 YYNGEE. This CDR3 comprises 14 residues. CDR3 sequence (DNA): TGTGCCAGCAGCGTGGATCCCGGGGGCTACGAGCAGTACTTC. Amino acids: CASSVDPGGYEQYF.

This clone was observed a few times. The rearrangement links TRBV4-1 to TRBJ1-5, with TRBD1 as a possible D gene (5 bases). CDR3 size: 15 residues. The germline V gene encodes CDR1 MGHRA and CDR2 YSYEKL. The V and J ends lost 0 bases and 6 bases respectively, with 12 bases between them. CDR3 residues: CASSQDGRGSQPQHF. The CDR3 DNA reads as TGCGCCAGCAGCCAAGATGGGCGGGGCAGTCAGCCCCAGCATTTT.

The rearrangement joins TRBV3-1 (or the pseudogene TRBV3-2) to TRBJ1-4, with 7 bases aligning to TRBD1. The CDR3 length is 16 residues. Per the germline V gene, CDR1 is LGHDT and CDR2 is YNNKEL (reference sequence). Trimming cost V 6 bases and J 0 bases; bases outside gene matches: 7. In DNA form, the CDR3 reads TGTGCCAGCAGTCTTCTAGACAGGGCAACTAATGAAAAACTGTTTTTT. Translating gives CASSLLDRATNEKLFF.

The chain combines TRBV5-1 with TRBJ2-3; TRBD2 matches 8 bases. The germline CDR1 and CDR2 sequences are SGHRS and YFSETQ. V dropped 2 bases and J dropped 7; count of bases not matched to a gene: 12. The CDR3 covers 16 residues. The CDR3 bases are TGCGCCAGCAGCTTTTCCGTTCCGGGGGGGCCGAATACGCAGTATTTT. Translating gives CASSFSVPGGPNTQYF. Full variable domain (remainder filled in from reference TRBV5-1 and TRBJ2-3): KAGVTQTPRYLIKTRGQQVTLSCSPISGHRSVSWYQQTPGQGLQFLFEYFSETQRNKGNFPGRFSGRQFSNSRSEMNVSTLELGDSALYLCASSFSVPGGPNTQYFGPGTRLTVL.

This chain uses TRBV7-9 with TRBJ1-1; D remains unclear. This CDR3 has 11 residues. Germline assignment: CDR1 SEHNR and CDR2 FQNEAQ (reference sequence). The ends were cut back, 8 bases at V and 7 bases at J, with 11 bases in the middle. CDR3 DNA: TGTGCCAGCGACTCACGGCTTGAAGCTTTCTTT. Protein: CASDSRLEAFF. The entire variable domain, with the rest obtained from reference TRBV7-9 and TRBJ1-1, is as follows: DTGVSQNPRHKITKRGQNVTFRCDPISEHNRLYWYRQTLGQGPEFLTYFQNEAQLEKSRLLSDRFSAERPKGSFSTLEIQRTEQGDSAMYLCASDSRLEAFFGQGTRLTVV.

The chain recombines TRBV9 with TRBJ1-1; D remains ambiguous. Germline assignment: CDR1 SGDLS and CDR2 YYNGEE. The CDR3 runs to 13 residues. Trimming took 3 bases from V and 0 from J, leaving 6 bases between them. CDR3 bases: TGTGCCAGCAGCGCGACACTGAACACTGAAGCTTTCTTT. Residues: CASSATLNTEAFF.

V is TRBV21-1 and J is TRBJ2-2; TRBD2 reflects the table's D call only, with no check against the DNA. TRBV21-1 is a documented pseudogene. The CDR3 covers 21 residues. The CDR3 sequence: CASSLNLVGMPSGGHTGELFF. The DNA for the CDR3 is TGTGCCAGCAGCCTCAATCTGGTGGGGATGCCTAGCGGGGGGCACACCGGGGAGCTGTTTTTT.

DNA for the CDR3: TGTGCCAGCAGCTCCCTCGGACAGGGTAGAAACACCATATATTTT. This codes for CASSSLGQGRNTIYF. V and J are TRBV13 and TRBJ1-3; 8 nucleotides align to TRBD1. Germline values: CDR1 PRHDT, CDR2 FYEKMQ (reference sequence). V was clipped by 4 bases and J by 5 bases; unmatched bases: 7. The CDR3 sequence is 15 residues long.

This clone has just one count. The rearrangement uses TRBV12-3 or TRBV12-4 and TRBJ1-3; the match to TRBD1 covers 7 bases. The CDR3 length is 13 residues. V was clipped by 5 bases and J by 5 bases; unmatched bases: 3. In nucleotides, the CDR3 is TGTGCCAGCAGTCGGGACAGCAGAAACACCATATATTTT. Its translation is CASSRDSRNTIYF.

The genes are TRBV5-4 and TRBJ2-1; TRBD2 matches at 11 bases. This CDR3 has 15 amino acids. Germline assignment: CDR1 SGHNT and CDR2 YYREEE (reference sequence). CDR3 nucleotides: TGTGCTACACGTAGCGGGGGGGCCCCCTACAATGAGCAGTTCTTC. Translating it yields CATRSGGAPYNEQFF.

This clone has more than one count but fewer than ten. The rearrangement joins TRBV19 to TRBJ2-1; TRBD2 aligns across 7 bases. The length of the CDR3 is 17 residues. The J segment lost 8 bases and the V segment lost 3 bases, leaving 16 bases of the junction unmatched. CDR1 and CDR2 (germline): LNHDA, SQIVND (reference sequence). The CDR3 coding sequence is TGTGCCAGTAGTATGGGGCTGGGCGGGGGTATCAGGGATGAGCAGTTCTTC. Translation gives CASSMGLGGGIRDEQFF. The variable domain in full, with the rest retrieved from reference TRBV19 and TRBJ2-1, is DGGITQSPKYLFRKEGQNVTLSCEQNLNHDAMYWYRQDPGQGLRLIYYSQIVNDFQKGDIAEGYSVSREKKESFPLTVTSAQKNPTAFYLCASSMGLGGGIRDEQFFGPGTRLTVL.

This clone was counted only a few times. This sequence joins TRBV4-1 and TRBJ2-7; TRBD2 might be the D (7 bases). This CDR3 has 16 residues. Germline lookup yields CDR1 MGHRA and CDR2 YSYEKL. Trimming pared 1 base from V and 6 bases from J, leaving 19 bases between. The CDR3 DNA reads TGCGCCAGCAGCCAAGTTGGGGGGGCCGGGGTCGGCGAGCAGTACTTC. Protein sequence: CASSQVGGAGVGEQYF.